These 19 T cell receptor beta chains share one sample of origin, sequenced in a study of cytomegalovirus exposure and HLA in healthy donors. The primer mix had 60 Vbeta and 13 Jbeta primers. The assay was immunoSEQ multiplex PCR, and TCRdb's table has in-frame clones only and misses some. This sample has approximately 120,000 clones; about 81% occur once, and the top ten carry 0.95% to 1.4%. The sequencing sample was made of PBMCs. These receptors were taken from a woman aged 25-40 years in good health and CMV-seronegative.

The chain employs TRBV29-1 and TRBJ2-5; 7 positions match TRBD2. The end of the DNA fits TRBJ2-7 better, so the J call may be wrong. This CDR3 comprises 13 residues. Germline V gives CDR1 SQVTM, CDR2 ANQGSEA. The CDR3 bases are TGCAGCGCCCGCGGCGGGGGAACCTACGAGCAGTACTTC. Its protein is CSARGGGTYEQYF.

The V and J genes are TRBV5-4 and TRBJ1-1; the D gene is possibly TRBD1 (5 bases). The germline CDR1 and CDR2 sequences are SGHNT and YYREEE (reference sequence). This CDR3 has 14 residues. Trimming pared 3 bases from V and 3 bases from J, leaving 12 bases between. Written as DNA, the CDR3 is TGTGCCAGCAGCTACGATAGGGGTGACACTGAAGCTTTCTTT. As protein: CASSYDRGDTEAFF.

The CDR3 nucleotides are TGTGCCAGCAGTGAAGACTACAATCAGCCCCAGCATTTT. The encoded protein is CASSEDYNQPQHF. The J gene is TRBJ1-5, the V gene TRBV2, with no clear D. Trimming removed 1 base from V and 3 bases from J, with 4 bases in between. This CDR3 has 13 residues. Germline lookup yields CDR1 SNHLY and CDR2 FYNNEI.

The V gene is TRBV7-9, the J gene TRBJ2-3; TRBD2 matches at 7 bases. CDR1 is SEHNR and CDR2 is FQNEAQ in the germline V gene (reference sequence). The V gene end was trimmed by 1 base and the J gene end by 2 bases; junction bases not matched to a gene: 6. This CDR3 is 16 amino acids long. The CDR3 protein is CASSLGRLALTDTQYF. The DNA of the CDR3 is TGTGCCAGCAGCTTAGGGCGACTAGCACTCACAGATACGCAGTATTTT.

V gene TRBV28 combines with J gene TRBJ1-1, with D possibly being TRBD1 (5 bases). CDR3 length: 18 residues. CDR1 is MDHEN and CDR2 is SYDVKM in the germline V gene. Trimming pared 4 bases from V and 4 bases from J, leaving 25 bases between. CDR3 DNA sequence: TGTGCCAGCAGTTCTCCCTTTTTCGATGTTGCCGGGGGCACTGAAGCTTTCTTT. Its protein product is CASSSPFFDVAGGTEAFF.

In its sample, this clone was seen a few times. This sequence joins TRBV6-1 and TRBJ1-1; 7 positions match TRBD1. The CDR3 loop spans 14 amino acids. V shed 9 bases and J 0 bases; nucleotides not matched to a gene: 7. Germline CDR1 reads MNHNS; CDR2 reads SASEGT. In nucleotides, the CDR3 is TGTGCCAGTAGGGACAGACACATGAACACTGAAGCTTTCTTT. Encoded protein: CASRDRHMNTEAFF.

J is TRBJ1-5 and V is TRBV18, with 7 nucleotides matching TRBD1. J was trimmed by 5 bases and V by 4 bases; bases with no gene match: 11. The CDR3 sequence is 16 residues long. Germline V gives CDR1 KGHSH, CDR2 LQKENI. The CDR3 here is CASSQRDTGVYQPQHF. The CDR3 region has the DNA TGTGCCAGCTCACAACGGGATACAGGGGTATATCAGCCCCAGCATTTT.

This sequence joins TRBV5-4 and TRBJ1-1; 9 bases line up with TRBD1. J gave up 4 bases and V 3 bases, and 4 bases lay outside the gene matches. The CDR3 loop spans 14 amino acids. Germline V gene data show CDR1 as SGHNT and CDR2 as YYREEE (reference sequence). CDR3 region: CASSSSDRGTEAFF. CDR3 coding DNA: TGTGCCAGCAGCTCCTCGGACAGGGGCACTGAAGCTTTCTTT.

The chain joins TRBV13 to TRBJ1-2; TRBD1 aligns across 8 bases. Germline V CDR1 and CDR2: PRHDT, FYEKMQ (reference sequence). J gave up 0 bases and V 3 bases, and 6 bases lay outside the gene matches. The CDR3 loop spans 16 amino acids. The CDR3 sequence: CASSLGQAKPNYGYTF. CDR3 coding DNA: TGTGCCAGCAGCTTGGGACAGGCAAAACCTAACTATGGCTACACCTTC.

The CDR3: CATSTGGDLGEKLFF. CDR3 nucleotides: TGTGCCACCAGCACCGGAGGGGATCTAGGGGAAAAACTGTTTTTT. The gene calls are TRBV15 and TRBJ1-4; D is perhaps TRBD1 (5 bases). From germline, CDR1 is LNHNV and CDR2 YYDKDF (reference sequence). The CDR3 sequence is 15 residues long. The germline V and J ends were trimmed by 4 bases and 8 bases, with 17 bases remaining between them.

This chain connects TRBV11-2 to TRBJ1-2; perhaps TRBD1 as D (6 bases). CDR1 and CDR2 (germline): SGHAT, FQNNGV. This CDR3 spans 17 amino acids. Trimming pared 5 bases from V and 5 bases from J, leaving 24 bases between. This CDR3 reads CASSTDRWGQAAYGYTF. CDR3 DNA sequence: TGTGCCAGCAGCACAGACCGCTGGGGACAAGCAGCATATGGCTACACCTTC.

The gene calls are TRBV14 and TRBJ2-7; TRBD1 is a possible D gene (5 bases). This CDR3 region has 13 residues. Trimming stripped 5 bases from V and 1 base from J, with 9 bases between. Germline-derived CDR1 and CDR2 are SGHDN and FVKESK. This CDR3 is CASSDSWSYEQYF. CDR3 nucleotide sequence: TGTGCCAGCAGCGACAGTTGGTCCTACGAGCAGTACTTC.

The chain carries TRBV13 and TRBJ2-1; TRBD1 matches at 7 bases. V lost 2 bases to trimming and J lost 7 bases; unmatched junction nucleotides: 5. From germline, CDR1 is PRHDT and CDR2 FYEKMQ (reference sequence). The CDR3 covers 14 residues. The chain's CDR3 is CASSLRQGTNEQFF. Here the CDR3 DNA reads TGTGCCAGCAGCTTACGACAGGGTACAAATGAGCAGTTCTTC.

This clone was observed once. J is TRBJ1-2 and V is TRBV30, with D possibly being TRBD1 (5 bases). The CDR3 is 11 amino acids. V shed 0 bases and J shed 8 bases, with 7 bases lying between them. Germline V lookup: CDR1 GTSNPN, CDR2 SVGIG (reference sequence). CDR3 amino acids: CAWSVDIGYTF. The CDR3 coding sequence is TGTGCCTGGAGTGTGGACATCGGCTACACCTTC.

The chain is built from TRBV11-2 and TRBJ2-2; TRBD1 matches at 7 bases. Trimming removed 7 bases from V and 6 bases from J; junction bases left unmatched: 8. The CDR3 spans 14 residues. In germline, CDR1 is SGHAT, CDR2 FQNNGV. The CDR3 coding sequence is TGTGCCAGCAACCCACAGGGGTGGGCCGGGGAGCTGTTTTTT. It yields the protein CASNPQGWAGELFF.

The chain is built from TRBV12-5 and TRBJ2-3; 10 positions match TRBD2. Germline V lookup: CDR1 LGHNT, CDR2 FRNRAP. The V segment lost 0 bases and the J segment 2 bases; nucleotides outside the gene matches: 8. The CDR3 has 18 amino acids. The CDR3 DNA sequence: TGTGCTAGTGGTTTGGTACGTTCTAGCGGGGGTCTCACAGATACGCAGTATTTT. Amino acid sequence: CASGLVRSSGGLTDTQYF.

This clone was seen just once. This chain uses TRBV4-2 with TRBJ2-5; 8 positions match TRBD2. Matching the DNA end better, TRBJ2-7 makes the J call doubtful. The CDR3 is 13 residues long. Germline V CDR1 and CDR2: LGHNA, YNFKEQ. CDR3 loop: CASSQAGGGEQYF. The CDR3 DNA follows: TGTGCCAGCAGCCAAGCGGGAGGGGGCGAGCAGTACTTC.

This clone showed up just once. This chain links TRBV19 with TRBJ1-1; no firm D call. V was trimmed by 3 bases and J by 2 bases, leaving 13 bases between them. The CDR3 spans 15 residues. Germline CDR1 is LNHDA and CDR2 is SQIVND (reference sequence). The CDR3, as DNA: TGTGCCAGTAGTATGAACAGATTGCCTAACACTGAAGCTTTCTTT. It codes for CASSMNRLPNTEAFF.

This sequence joins TRBV7-8 and TRBJ1-2; D is possibly TRBD1 (5 bases). This CDR3 is 15 amino acids long. V lost 0 bases, J lost 2 bases, and 10 bases lay in between. From germline, CDR1 is SGHVS and CDR2 FQNEAQ. The CDR3 sequence is CASSLAYDRNYGYTF. In nucleotides, the CDR3 is TGTGCCAGCAGCTTAGCTTATGACAGAAACTATGGCTACACCTTC.